The TCR beta chain described here comes from a study of OX40 agonist ivuxolimab in advanced cancers. Across the whole study: At doses from 0.01 to 10 mg/kg, patients were given intravenous ivuxolimab every 2 weeks. Three patients, one with hepatocellular carcinoma and two with cutaneous melanoma, achieved partial responses.

Assay: immunoSEQ multiplex PCR; the TCRdb copy retains only in-frame clones and omits some. The sample includes approximately 74,000 clones, 80% to 95% of them seen just once. Study-wide results and limits: Clonal expansion was seen in CD4+ and CD8+ blood T cells by week 6 at 0.1 to 3.0 mg/kg. Researchers report that CD8+ T cells had, on average, more expanded clones than CD4+.

Points on this clone: Its antigen is as yet unknown.

The specimen comprised CD4+ or CD8+ T cells sorted from blood, sampled in a trial of the OX40 agonist ivuxolimab. The clonotype comes from an adult with an advanced solid tumor such as melanoma, head and neck, liver or kidney cancer.

The CDR3 coding sequence is TGTGCCAGCAGCTTAGTTTCAGGGAATATGAACACTGAAGCTTTCTTT. As protein: CASSLVSGNMNTEAFF. The J gene is TRBJ1-1, the V gene TRBV7-2; tentative D call: TRBD1 (5 bases). V was shortened by 1 base and J by 0 bases, with 12 bases between the two germline ends. This CDR3 region has 16 residues. Germline CDR1 SGHTA, CDR2 FQGNSA. Using reference TRBV7-2 and TRBJ1-1 for the parts outside the CDR3, the full variable domain is GAGVSQSPSNKVTEKGKDVELRCDPISGHTALYWYRQSLGQGLEFLIYFQGNSAPDKSGLPSDRFSAERTGGSVSTLTIQRTQQEDSAVYLCASSLVSGNMNTEAFFGQGTRLTVV.